One sample yielded the 11 T cell receptor beta chains listed below, sequenced in a study of OX40 agonist ivuxolimab in advanced cancers. The method behind the library was the immunoSEQ multiplex PCR assay. Drawn from immuneACCESS, this table holds only the in-frame rearrangements with V and J called that TCRdb kept. Clones are partly lost; checked studies trace under half to an unresolved V gene and leave the rest unexplained. Recorded for this sample are tens of thousands of clones; approximately 86% of them occurred a single time. Of the sample, around 25% falls within the top ten clones. The sequences come from CD4+ or CD8+ T cells sorted from blood, collected in a trial of the OX40 agonist ivuxolimab. The receptors shown here come from an adult with an advanced solid tumor such as melanoma, head and neck, liver or kidney cancer.

The chain has TRBV2 and TRBJ2-3, with TRBD1 matching over 7 bases. Germline CDR1 is SNHLY and CDR2 is FYNNEI. This CDR3 is built from 15 residues. V lost 3 bases to trimming and J lost 3 bases; unmatched junction nucleotides: 6. In DNA form, the CDR3 reads TGTGCCAGCAGTGACAGGGGGTTCGTAACAGATACGCAGTATTTT. Protein product: CASSDRGFVTDTQYF.

A single count supports this clone. V and J are TRBV25-1 and TRBJ1-3; D is uncertain. The V end was cut by 3 bases, the J end by 1 base, with 4 bases between. This CDR3 is 13 amino acids long. The germline V gene has CDR1 MGHDK and CDR2 SYGVNS. The chain's CDR3 is CASSDLSGNTIYF. The CDR3 nucleotides are TGTGCCAGCAGTGACTTATCTGGAAACACCATATATTTT.

The chain links TRBV29-1 to TRBJ1-1; 7 nucleotides align to TRBD1. CDR1 and CDR2 (germline): SQVTM, ANQGSEA. CDR3 length equals 14 residues. Losses at the gene ends were 4 bases for V and 3 bases for J; bases not matched to a gene: 8. CDR3 sequence reads: CSVVRGLTDTEAFF. CDR3 coding DNA: TGCAGCGTTGTAAGGGGGCTCACAGACACTGAAGCTTTCTTT.

This sequence joins TRBV4-1 and TRBJ2-5; TRBD2 matches at 12 bases. Matching the DNA end better, TRBJ2-7 makes the J call doubtful. Germline loops: CDR1 MGHRA, CDR2 YSYEKL. CDR3 size: 16 residues. The CDR3 here is CASSSPMTSGSYEQYF. CDR3 nucleotides: TGCGCCAGCAGCTCCCCGATGACTAGCGGGAGCTACGAGCAGTACTTC.

This clone rates as medium-sized (0.01 to 0.1%). The chain carries TRBV7-8 and TRBJ2-1; TRBD2 matches at 11 bases. J gave up 8 bases and V 5 bases, and 8 bases lay outside the gene matches. The CDR3 is made up of 15 amino acids. CDR1 SGHVS and CDR2 FQNEAQ come from the germline V gene. This CDR3 reads CASSITSGRFDEQFF. The DNA of the CDR3 is TGTGCCAGCAGCATCACTAGCGGGAGATTTGATGAGCAGTTCTTC.

The genes are TRBV7-8 and TRBJ2-7, with 11 nucleotides matching TRBD2. Germline CDR1 is SGHVS and CDR2 is FQNEAQ. Trimming cost V 2 bases and J 1 base; bases outside gene matches: 4. The CDR3 is made up of 16 amino acids. The CDR3 region has the DNA TGTGCCAGCAGCTTAATGGTAGCGGGAGGGTCCTACGAGCAGTACTTC. Its translation: CASSLMVAGGSYEQYF.

The chain carries TRBV11-2 and TRBJ2-5, with D unclear. The germline gives CDR1 SGHAT, CDR2 FQNNGV. The CDR3 totals 14 residues. Between the trimmed V and J ends, which lost 8 bases and 0 bases, there was a span of 13 bases. CDR3 region: CASPRPEDQETQYF. The CDR3 nucleotides read TGTGCCAGCCCCAGACCCGAAGACCAAGAGACCCAGTACTTC.

The V call is TRBV5-8, the J call TRBJ1-2, with a tentative D call TRBD1 (6 bases). The CDR3 is made up of 16 amino acids. V gave up 3 bases and J gave up 3 bases, with 18 bases separating them. Germline values: CDR1 SGHTS, CDR2 YDEGEE. Written as DNA, the CDR3 is TGTGCCAGCAGCTCAATGGATTTGGGACACTACTATGGCTACACCTTC. Protein: CASSSMDLGHYYGYTF.

The genes are TRBV28 and TRBJ2-1; weak D call: TRBD2 (5 bases). Trimming left V 7 bases short and J 3 bases short, with 13 bases between. CDR1 MDHEN and CDR2 SYDVKM come from the germline V gene. CDR3 size: 14 residues. In nucleotides, the CDR3 is TGTGCCAGCAAAAAGCGGCCATACTACAATGAGCAGTTCTTC. Protein: CASKKRPYYNEQFF. Full variable domain (outside the CDR3, taken from reference TRBV28 and TRBJ2-1): DVKVTQSSRYLVKRTGEKVFLECVQDMDHENMFWYRQDPGLGLRLIYFSYDVKMKEKGDIPEGYSVSREKKERFSLILESASTNQTSMYLCASKKRPYYNEQFFGPGTRLTVL.

This rearrangement joins TRBV6-5 to TRBJ1-1; no reliable D call. The CDR3 has 13 residues. The germline gives CDR1 MNHEY, CDR2 SVGAGI. V gave up 2 bases and J gave up 3 bases, with 7 bases separating them. The CDR3 nucleotides are TGTGCCAGCAGTTACGGGGTTGACACTGAAGCTTTCTTT. The encoded protein is CASSYGVDTEAFF.

The sample holds a few counts of this clone. The CDR3 DNA sequence: TGTGCCAGCAGCTTAATAGCGGGAGTCTCGGACATTCAGTACTTC. Translation gives CASSLIAGVSDIQYF. The rearrangement links TRBV7-3 to TRBJ2-4; 9 bases match TRBD2. After removal of 1 base from V and 8 bases from J, the junction contained 6 bases not matched to a gene. Germline CDR1 is SGHTA and CDR2 is FQGTGA. This CDR3 is built from 15 residues.